This section outlines one T cell receptor beta chain sequence together with its context. Its antigen is unknown. The table came from immunoSEQ multiplex PCR; TCRdb's copy has only in-frame clones and leaves some out. Of around 110,000 clones in the sample, around nine tenths were seen once. The sample originates from a study of PD-L1 blockade in urothelial cancer. Study-level findings and limits: Better survival was predicted by below-median pretreatment blood TCR clonality. Enhanced expansion of tumor-associated blood clones at 3 weeks characterized durable-benefit patients.

The CDR3 loop spans 16 amino acids. V was trimmed by 6 bases and J by 2 bases, leaving 17 bases between them. Germline loops: CDR1 MNHEY, CDR2 SMNVEV (reference sequence). Time point defined: peripheral blood 6 weeks after treatment start. All patients handed over anywhere from 1 to 8 samples, pretreatment and on-treatment. The TCR originated in a man in his sixties with urothelial cancer. J is TRBJ2-1 and V is TRBV27; D gene ambiguous. The starting material was PBMCs, obtained around atezolizumab (anti-PD-L1) treatment. CDR3 nucleotides: TGTGCCAGCAGCAATACAAACGGGTGGGCCTACAATGAGCAGTTCTTC. Residues: CASSNTNGWAYNEQFF.